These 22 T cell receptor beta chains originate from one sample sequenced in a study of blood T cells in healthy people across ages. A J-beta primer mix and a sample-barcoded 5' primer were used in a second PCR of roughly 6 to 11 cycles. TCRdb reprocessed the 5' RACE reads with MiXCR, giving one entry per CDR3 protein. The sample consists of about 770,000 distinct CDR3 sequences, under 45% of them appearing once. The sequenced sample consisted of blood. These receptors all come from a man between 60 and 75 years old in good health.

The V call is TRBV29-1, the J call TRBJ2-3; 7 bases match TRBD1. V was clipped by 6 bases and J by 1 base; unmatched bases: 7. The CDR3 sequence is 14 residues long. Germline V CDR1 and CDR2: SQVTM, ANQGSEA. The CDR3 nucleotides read TGCAGCGTCAGGGGGAAGGCTGGCACAGATACGCAGTATTTT. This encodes CSVRGKAGTDTQYF.

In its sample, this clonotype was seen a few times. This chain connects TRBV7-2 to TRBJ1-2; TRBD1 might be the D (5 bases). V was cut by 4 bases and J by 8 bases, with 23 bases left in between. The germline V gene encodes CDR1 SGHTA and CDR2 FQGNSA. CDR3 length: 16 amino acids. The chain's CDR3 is CASSSGPKGRVSGYTF. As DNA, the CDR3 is TGTGCCAGCAGCTCAGGGCCTAAGGGAAGGGTTAGCGGCTACACCTTC.

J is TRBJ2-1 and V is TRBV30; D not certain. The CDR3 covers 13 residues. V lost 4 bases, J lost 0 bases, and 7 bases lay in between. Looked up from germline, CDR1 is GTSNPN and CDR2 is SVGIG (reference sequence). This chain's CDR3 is CAWTPSSYNEQFF. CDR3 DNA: TGTGCCTGGACCCCGAGCTCCTACAATGAGCAGTTCTTC.

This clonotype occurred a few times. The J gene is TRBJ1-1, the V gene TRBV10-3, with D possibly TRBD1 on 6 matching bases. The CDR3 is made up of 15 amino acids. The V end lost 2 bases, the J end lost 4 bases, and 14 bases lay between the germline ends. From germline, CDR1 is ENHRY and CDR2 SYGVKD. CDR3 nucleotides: TGTGCCATCAGTGAGGGCAGGGGTACTCGCACTGAAGCTTTCTTT. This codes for CAISEGRGTRTEAFF.

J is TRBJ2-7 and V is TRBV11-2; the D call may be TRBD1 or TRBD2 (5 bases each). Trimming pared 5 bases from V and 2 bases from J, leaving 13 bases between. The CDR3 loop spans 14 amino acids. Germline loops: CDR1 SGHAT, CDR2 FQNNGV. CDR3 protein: CASSPGPTAYEQYF. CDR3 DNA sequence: TGTGCCAGCAGCCCGGGACCTACTGCCTACGAGCAGTACTTC.

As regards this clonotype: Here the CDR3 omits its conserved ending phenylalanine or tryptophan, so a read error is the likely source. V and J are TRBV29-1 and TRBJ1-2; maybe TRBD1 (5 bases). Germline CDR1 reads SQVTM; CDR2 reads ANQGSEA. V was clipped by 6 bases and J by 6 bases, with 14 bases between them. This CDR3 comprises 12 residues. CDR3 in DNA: TGCAGCGTGTACCTGGCAGGGCATGGCTACACCTTA. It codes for CSVYLAGHGYTL.

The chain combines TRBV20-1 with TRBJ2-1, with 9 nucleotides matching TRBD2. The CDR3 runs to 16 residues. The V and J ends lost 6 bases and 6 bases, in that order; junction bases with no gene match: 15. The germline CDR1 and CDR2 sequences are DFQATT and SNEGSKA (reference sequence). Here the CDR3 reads CSAPHGGGGAFNEQFF. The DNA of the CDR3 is TGCAGTGCCCCCCACGGTGGCGGGGGGGCCTTCAATGAGCAGTTCTTC.

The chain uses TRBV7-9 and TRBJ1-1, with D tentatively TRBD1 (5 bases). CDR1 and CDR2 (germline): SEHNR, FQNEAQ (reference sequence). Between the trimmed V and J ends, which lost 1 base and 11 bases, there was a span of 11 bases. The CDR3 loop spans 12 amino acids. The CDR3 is CASSLVVREAFF. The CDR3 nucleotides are TGTGCCAGCAGCTTAGTGGTCAGGGAGGCTTTCTTT. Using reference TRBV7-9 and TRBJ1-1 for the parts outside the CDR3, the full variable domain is DTGVSQNPRHKITKRGQNVTFRCDPISEHNRLYWYRQTLGQGPEFLTYFQNEAQLEKSRLLSDRFSAERPKGSFSTLEIQRTEQGDSAMYLCASSLVVREAFFGQGTRLTVV.

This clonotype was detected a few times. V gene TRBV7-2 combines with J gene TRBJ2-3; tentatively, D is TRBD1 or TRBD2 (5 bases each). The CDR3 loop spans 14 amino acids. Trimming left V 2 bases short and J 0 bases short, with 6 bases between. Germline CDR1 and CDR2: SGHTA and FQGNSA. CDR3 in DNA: TGTGCCAGCAGCTTAAGGGACAGCACAGATACGCAGTATTTT. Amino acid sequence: CASSLRDSTDTQYF.

The CDR3 sequence is CASRGQNSPLHF. The CDR3 nucleotides are TGTGCCAGCAGAGGACAGAATTCACCCCTCCACTTT. J is TRBJ1-6 and V is TRBV6-5; D perhaps matches TRBD1 (6 bases). Germline values: CDR1 MNHEY, CDR2 SVGAGI. V dropped 6 bases and J dropped 7 bases, with 7 bases sitting between them. The CDR3 sequence is 12 residues long.

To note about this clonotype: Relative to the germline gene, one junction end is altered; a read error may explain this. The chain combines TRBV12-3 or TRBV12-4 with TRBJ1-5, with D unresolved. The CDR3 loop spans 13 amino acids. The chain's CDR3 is CASSLTSNQLQHF. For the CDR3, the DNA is TGTGCCAGCAGTTTGACATCAAATCAGCTCCAGCATTTT.

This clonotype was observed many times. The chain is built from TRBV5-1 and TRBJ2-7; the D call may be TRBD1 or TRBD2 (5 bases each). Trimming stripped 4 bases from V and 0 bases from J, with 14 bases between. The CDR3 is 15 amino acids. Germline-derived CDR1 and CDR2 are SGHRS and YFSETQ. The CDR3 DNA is TGCGCCAGCAGCGGCGAGGGGCAGAGCTCCTACGAGCAGTACTTC. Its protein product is CASSGEGQSSYEQYF.

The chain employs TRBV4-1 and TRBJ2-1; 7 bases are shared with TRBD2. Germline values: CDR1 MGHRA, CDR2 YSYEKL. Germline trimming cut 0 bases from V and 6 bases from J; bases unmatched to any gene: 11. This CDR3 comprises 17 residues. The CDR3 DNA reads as TGCGCCAGCAGCCAAGAGGAAGTTAGCGGGTCTTTCAATGAGCAGTTCTTC. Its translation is CASSQEEVSGSFNEQFF.

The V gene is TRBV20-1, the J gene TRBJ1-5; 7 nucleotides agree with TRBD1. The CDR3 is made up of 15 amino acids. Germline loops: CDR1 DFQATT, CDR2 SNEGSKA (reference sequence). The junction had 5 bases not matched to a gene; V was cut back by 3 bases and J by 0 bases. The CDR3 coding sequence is TGCAGTGCTAGGGGGACAGAGAATAGCAATCAGCCCCAGCATTTT. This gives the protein CSARGTENSNQPQHF.

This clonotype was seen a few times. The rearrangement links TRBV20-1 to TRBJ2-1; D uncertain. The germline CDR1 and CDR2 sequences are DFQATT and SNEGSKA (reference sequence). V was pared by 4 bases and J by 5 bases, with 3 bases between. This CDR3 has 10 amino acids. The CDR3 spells CSAKNNEQFF. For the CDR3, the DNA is TGCAGTGCTAAAAACAATGAGCAGTTCTTC.

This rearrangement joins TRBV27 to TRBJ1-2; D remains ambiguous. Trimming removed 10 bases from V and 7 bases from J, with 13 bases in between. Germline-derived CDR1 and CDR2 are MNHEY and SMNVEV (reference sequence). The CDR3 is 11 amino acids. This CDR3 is CATLGPSGYTF. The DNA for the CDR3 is TGTGCCACCCTAGGACCTTCTGGCTACACCTTC.

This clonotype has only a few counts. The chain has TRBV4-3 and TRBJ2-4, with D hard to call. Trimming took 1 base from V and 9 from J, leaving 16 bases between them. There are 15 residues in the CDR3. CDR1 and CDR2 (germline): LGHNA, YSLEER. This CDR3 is CASSQAQVNGGIQYF. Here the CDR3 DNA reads TGCGCCAGCAGCCAAGCCCAGGTGAACGGTGGCATTCAGTACTTC.

DNA of the CDR3: TGTGCCAGCAACTTTCCCAGTCCGAGACGGCGTATCTTAGAAAATCAGCCCCAGCATTTT. It specifies CASNFPSPRRRILENQPQHF. The rearrangement uses TRBV12-3 or TRBV12-4 and TRBJ1-5, with D unresolved. The CDR3 extends over 20 amino acids. The V gene lost 7 bases and the J gene lost 4 bases, with 32 bases spanning the gap.

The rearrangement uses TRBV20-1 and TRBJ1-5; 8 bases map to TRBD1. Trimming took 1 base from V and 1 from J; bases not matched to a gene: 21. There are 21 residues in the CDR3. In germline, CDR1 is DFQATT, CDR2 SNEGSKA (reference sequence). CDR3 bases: TGCAGTGCTAGAGTTAGTTCCCTTAATCAGGGGGCTGTTTGGAGCAATCAGCCCCAGCATTTT. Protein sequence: CSARVSSLNQGAVWSNQPQHF.

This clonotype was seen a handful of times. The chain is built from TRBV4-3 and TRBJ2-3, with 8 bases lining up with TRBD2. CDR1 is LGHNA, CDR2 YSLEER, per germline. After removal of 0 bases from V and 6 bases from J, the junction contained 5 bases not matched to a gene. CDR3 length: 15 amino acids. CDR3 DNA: TGCGCCAGCAGCCAAGAGTCGCTAGCGGGCGATACGCAGTATTTT. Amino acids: CASSQESLAGDTQYF.

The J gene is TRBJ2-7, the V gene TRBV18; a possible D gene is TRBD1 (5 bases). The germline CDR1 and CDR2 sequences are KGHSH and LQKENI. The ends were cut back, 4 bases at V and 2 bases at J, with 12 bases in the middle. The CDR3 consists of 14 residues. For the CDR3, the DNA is TGTGCCAGCTCACTTTATCAGGGTCCCTACGAGCAGTACTTC. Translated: CASSLYQGPYEQYF.

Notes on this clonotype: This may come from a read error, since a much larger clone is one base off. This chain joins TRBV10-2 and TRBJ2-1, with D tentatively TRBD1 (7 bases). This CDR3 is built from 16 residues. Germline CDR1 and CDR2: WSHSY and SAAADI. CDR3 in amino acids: CASSEGGRGPYNGQFF. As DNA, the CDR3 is TGCGCCAGCAGTGAAGGGGGCCGGGGGCCGTACAATGGGCAGTTCTTC.